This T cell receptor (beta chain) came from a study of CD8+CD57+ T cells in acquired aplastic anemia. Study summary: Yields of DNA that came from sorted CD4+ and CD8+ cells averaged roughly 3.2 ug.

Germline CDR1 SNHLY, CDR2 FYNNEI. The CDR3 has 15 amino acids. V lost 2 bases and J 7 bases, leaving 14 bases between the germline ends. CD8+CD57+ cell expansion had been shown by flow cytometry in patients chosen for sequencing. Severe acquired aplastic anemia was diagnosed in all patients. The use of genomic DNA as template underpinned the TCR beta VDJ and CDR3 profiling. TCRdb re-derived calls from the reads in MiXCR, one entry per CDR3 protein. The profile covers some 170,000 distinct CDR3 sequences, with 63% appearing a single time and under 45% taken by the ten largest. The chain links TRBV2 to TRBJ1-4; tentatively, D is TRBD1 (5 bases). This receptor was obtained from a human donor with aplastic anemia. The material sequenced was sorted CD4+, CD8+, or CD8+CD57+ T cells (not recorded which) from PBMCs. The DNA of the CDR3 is TGTGCCAGCAGTGAAAAGGCGAGGGGAACTGAAAAACTGTTTTTT. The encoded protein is CASSEKARGTEKLFF.